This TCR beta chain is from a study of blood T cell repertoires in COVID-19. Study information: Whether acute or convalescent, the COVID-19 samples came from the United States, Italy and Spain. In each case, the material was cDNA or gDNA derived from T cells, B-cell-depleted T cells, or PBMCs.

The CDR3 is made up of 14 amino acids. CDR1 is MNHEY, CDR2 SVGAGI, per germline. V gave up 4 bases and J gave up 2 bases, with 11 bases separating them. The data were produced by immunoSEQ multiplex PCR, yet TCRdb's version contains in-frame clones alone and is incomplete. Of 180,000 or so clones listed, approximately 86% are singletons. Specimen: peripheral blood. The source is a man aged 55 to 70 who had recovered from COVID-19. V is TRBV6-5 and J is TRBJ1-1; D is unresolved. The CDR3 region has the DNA TGTGCCAGCAGTTCCCCGAGGAGAAACACTGAAGCTTTCTTT. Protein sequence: CASSSPRRNTEAFF.